This TCR beta chain was observed in a study of blood T cell repertoires in COVID-19. This clone was picked up one time. Clones were read by immunoSEQ multiplex PCR, and TCRdb kept only the in-frame ones, dropping some. The sample consists of some 250,000 clones, 91% of them appearing once. V shed 3 bases and J shed 4 bases, with 16 bases lying between them. Germline CDR1 is LNHDA and CDR2 is SQIVND (reference sequence). CDR3 size: 15 residues. Material: PBMCs or T cells enriched from blood (not recorded which). The rearrangement joins TRBV19 to TRBJ2-7, with TRBD2 as a possible D gene (6 bases). This TCR was sampled from a human donor in a cohort exposed to, infected with or recovered from COVID-19 (not recorded which). The donor label of this sample is uncertain. The CDR3 sequence is CASSMGSGTLYEQYF. The CDR3 bases are TGTGCCAGTAGTATGGGCTCCGGGACTCTGTACGAGCAGTACTTC.